This T cell receptor (beta chain) was profiled in a study of T cells in Graves' hyperthyroidism and ophthalmopathy. Together with thyroid ultrasound, orbital computed tomography, serum thyroxine and TRAb, clinical symptoms were used for diagnoses. The PBMCs studied were ones that came from about 9.9 ml fresh peripheral blood. What was amplified from RNA transcripts were TCR beta CDR3 regions. The HTBI primer set served for first-round RT-PCR of the TCR CDR3. TCRdb re-analysed the multiplex PCR reads in MiXCR, keeping a single row per CDR3 protein. The profile shows about 410,000 distinct CDR3 sequences, roughly 14% of them singletons. The clonotype was recovered from a man aged 18 to 30 with Graves' ophthalmopathy. Sequenced material: blood.

The DNA of the CDR3 is TGCAGCGTTGTAGCAAGTCCCTACGAGCAGTACTTC. Amino acid sequence: CSVVASPYEQYF. The chain recombines TRBV29-1 with TRBJ2-7, with D unclear. Germline V gene lookup returns CDR1 SQVTM and CDR2 ANQGSEA. This CDR3 contains 12 residues. Between the trimmed V and J ends, which lost 4 bases and 2 bases, there was a span of 9 bases.